Below, one T cell receptor beta chain is given with its context. This sample was taken from a study of blood T cell repertoires in COVID-19. As for the study in general: The cDNA or gDNA used as material had been derived from T cells, B-cell-depleted T cells, or PBMCs.

Authors' analysis steps: Nucleated cell counts were estimated from reference gene primer amplification. Here immunoSEQ multiplex PCR was the method, and the copy in TCRdb shows in-frame clones only, minus some. V, J and clone size were drawn from that table, and D and trimming were deduced from the DNA. The sample has some 17,000 clones, 77% seen once. The V segment lost 4 bases and the J segment 8 bases; nucleotides outside the gene matches: 4. This CDR3 region has 13 residues. Germline V CDR1 and CDR2: MNHEY, SVGAGI. Sequenced sample: peripheral blood. The rearrangement links TRBV6-5 to TRBJ2-1; 8 positions agree with TRBD1. The sequence was obtained from an older man with COVID-19, enrolled during active disease. Written as DNA, the CDR3 is TGTGCCAGCAGTTTAGACAGGGGTGATGAGCAGTTCTTC. It translates to CASSLDRGDEQFF.